Below, 4 T cell receptor beta chains from the same sample are listed, as sequenced in a study of human T cells and chemical hapten exposure. Indicated time point: pre-sensitization, week 0. Described treatment: therapeutic diphenylcyclopropenone sensitization with weekly scalp DPC. TCRdb re-called the RACE reads through MiXCR, storing one row per CDR3 protein. The sample includes 95,000 to 100,000 distinct CDR3 sequences, 10% to 11% of them seen just once. The sample in question was whole blood, obtained in connection with sensitization to the hapten diphenylcyclopropenone (DPC). Receptors originate from a woman aged 55-70 years with alopecia areata. Some clones in this sample may be carry-over from other donors' samples.

The table lists this clonotype with many counts. The chain carries TRBV18 and TRBJ1-6; TRBD1 is a possible D gene (6 bases). Trimming removed 2 bases from V and 7 bases from J, with 15 bases in between. Germline-derived CDR1 and CDR2 are KGHSH and LQKENI. The CDR3 contains 16 residues. The CDR3 bases are TGTGCCAGCTCACCAATCGGACAGTCCCAAAATTCACCCCTCCACTTT. Amino acid sequence: CASSPIGQSQNSPLHF. The variable domain in full, completed from reference TRBV18 and TRBJ1-6, reads NAGVMQNPRHLVRRRGQEARLRCSPMKGHSHVYWYRQLPEEGLKFMVYLQKENIIDESGMPKERFSAEFPKEGPSILRIQQVVRGDSAAYFCASSPIGQSQNSPLHFGNGTRLTVT.

This clonotype was counted between two and nine times. The chain has TRBV11-1 and TRBJ2-7; no firm D call. Trimming took off 3 bases at V and 0 bases at J, with 3 bases between the two ends. Germline loops: CDR1 SGHAT, CDR2 FQDESV (reference sequence). This CDR3 region has 12 residues. CDR3 nucleotides: TGTGCCAGCAGCTTTCGCTCCTACGAGCAGTACTTC. Translating gives CASSFRSYEQYF.

This clonotype showed up many times. The chain uses TRBV2 and TRBJ2-7, with D uncertain. The germline V and J ends were trimmed by 4 bases and 0 bases, with 7 bases remaining between them. The CDR3 spans 13 residues. The V gene's germline CDR1 is SNHLY and CDR2 FYNNEI. This chain's CDR3 is CASSAASSYEQYF. The CDR3 DNA is TGTGCCAGCAGTGCGGCTAGCTCCTACGAGCAGTACTTC.

This clonotype was seen a few times. CDR3: CASSAGGTYGYTF. CDR3 DNA sequence: TGTGCCAGCAGTGCCGGGGGCACCTATGGCTACACCTTC. V gene TRBV25-1 combines with J gene TRBJ1-2; weak D call: TRBD1 (6 bases). Germline lookup yields CDR1 MGHDK and CDR2 SYGVNS. The CDR3 is made up of 13 amino acids. Trimming removed 4 bases at V and 4 bases at J, with 10 bases between.